This entry lists 5 T cell receptor beta chains sequenced from one sample in a study of tissue T cells after allogeneic stem cell transplantation. This research-autopsy study prospectively enrolled adult allogeneic hematopoietic cell transplant recipients with steroid-refractory graft-versus-host disease. Using immunoSEQ multiplex PCR, the repertoire was profiled, and TCRdb retains in-frame clones only, with some absent. The sample yields about 2,900 clones, roughly three fifths seen once. The sequencing used descending colon tissue, collected at autopsy. The receptors stem from a male patient of 60 years or more with steroid-refractory graft-versus-host disease after an allogeneic stem cell transplant. Some T cells may trace back to the graft donor.

The V and J genes are TRBV5-5 and TRBJ1-3; D ambiguous. CDR3 length equals 15 residues. Germline CDR1 and CDR2: SGHKS and YYEKEE (reference sequence). The V and J ends lost 4 bases and 3 bases respectively, with 14 bases between them. CDR3 bases: TGTGCCAGCAGCCAGTCGGTGGGAATTGGAAACACCATATATTTT. Translating it yields CASSQSVGIGNTIYF.

Relative to its sample, this clone is large (0.1 to 1%). CDR3 amino acids: CASSLGPSPLHF. The CDR3 region has the DNA TGTGCCAGCAGCTTAGGGCCCTCACCCCTCCACTTT. The V gene is TRBV7-9, the J gene TRBJ1-6; D gene uncertain. Trimming left V 1 base short and J 10 bases short, with 5 bases between. The V gene's germline CDR1 is SEHNR and CDR2 FQNEAQ (reference sequence). CDR3 length: 12 amino acids.

The chain is built from TRBV14 and TRBJ2-7; unclear D gene. The CDR3 is made up of 13 amino acids. V lost 4 bases, J lost 3 bases, and 10 bases lay in between. Germline lookup yields CDR1 SGHDN and CDR2 FVKESK. This chain's CDR3 is CASSLGIGYEQYF. The CDR3, as DNA: TGTGCCAGCAGCCTAGGGATTGGCTACGAGCAGTACTTC.

V and J are TRBV19 and TRBJ2-1; no clear D gene. V lost 1 base and J 5 bases, leaving 12 bases between the germline ends. The CDR3 loop spans 15 amino acids. CDR1 and CDR2 (germline): LNHDA, SQIVND (reference sequence). CDR3 loop: CASSIGPLEHNEQFF. The DNA of the CDR3 is TGTGCCAGTAGTATAGGCCCCCTCGAACACAATGAGCAGTTCTTC.

The genes are TRBV29-1 and TRBJ1-3; no reliable D call. V was pared by 4 bases and J by 0 bases, with 7 bases between. The CDR3 runs 13 residues. The germline V gene has CDR1 SQVTM and CDR2 ANQGSEA. The CDR3 region has the DNA TGCAGCGTTGCAACGGACTCTGGAAACACCATATATTTT. It translates to CSVATDSGNTIYF.